This entry lists 11 T cell receptor beta chains sequenced from one sample in a study of response to subunit inactivated influenza vaccine. TCRdb passed the RT-PCR reads through MiXCR, listing each CDR3 protein once. The repertoire has around 790,000 distinct CDR3 sequences, roughly 20% of them found once; the top ten carry more than 8.5%. The sequenced sample was PBMCs from blood, obtained around 5 days after vaccination. Every receptor here comes from a man between 50 and 59 years old who received an inactivated influenza vaccine.

This clonotype was detected a few times. This chain links TRBV15 with TRBJ2-7; D is perhaps TRBD1 or TRBD2 (6 bases each). This CDR3 is built from 15 residues. Trimming took 4 bases from V and 4 from J, leaving 17 bases between them. CDR1 LNHNV and CDR2 YYDKDF come from the germline V gene (reference sequence). The chain's CDR3 is CATSITSGASYEQYF. The CDR3, as DNA: TGTGCCACCAGCATAACCTCGGGGGCCTCTTACGAGCAGTACTTC.

The J gene is TRBJ2-5, the V gene TRBV28, with TRBD2 as a possible D gene (7 bases). Germline loops: CDR1 MDHEN, CDR2 SYDVKM. V shed 5 bases and J shed 4 bases, with 17 bases lying between them. This CDR3 contains 15 residues. CDR3 amino acids: CASSDPRGGGETQYF. CDR3 DNA sequence: TGTGCCAGCAGTGACCCCCGGGGAGGGGGAGAGACCCAGTACTTC.

The table lists this clonotype with many counts. The rearrangement uses TRBV20-1 and TRBJ1-1; D uncertain. The length of the CDR3 is 15 residues. The V and J ends lost 2 bases and 1 base respectively, with 14 bases between them. The germline CDR1 and CDR2 sequences are DFQATT and SNEGSKA (reference sequence). For the CDR3, the DNA is TGCAGTGCTAGAACCCCAGGCCCCGGGAACACTGAAGCTTTCTTT. Protein: CSARTPGPGNTEAFF.

This chain connects TRBV5-5 to TRBJ1-1; possible D gene TRBD1, 5 bases. This CDR3 region has 14 residues. The V end lost 2 bases, the J end lost 5 bases, and 13 bases lay between the germline ends. CDR1 and CDR2 from the germline V gene are SGHKS and YYEKEE (reference sequence). CDR3 DNA: TGTGCCAGCAGCTTCTTTCAGGGTCGGACTGAAGCTTTCTTT. This gives the protein CASSFFQGRTEAFF.

The chain is built from TRBV5-5 and TRBJ2-1; TRBD2 matches at 8 bases. The V segment lost 1 base and the J segment 7 bases; nucleotides outside the gene matches: 10. The CDR3 extends over 16 amino acids. CDR1 and CDR2 from the germline V gene are SGHKS and YYEKEE (reference sequence). CDR3 residues: CASSLSGLGGFNEQFF. For the CDR3, the DNA is TGTGCCAGCAGCTTGTCGGGACTAGGGGGATTTAATGAGCAGTTCTTC. The full variable domain, with the rest looked up from reference TRBV5-5 and TRBJ2-1, is DAGVTQSPTHLIKTRGQQVTLRCSPISGHKSVSWYQQVLGQGPQFIFQYYEKEERGRGNFPDRFSARQFPNYSSELNVNALLLGDSALYLCASSLSGLGGFNEQFFGPGTRLTVL.

This clonotype occurred a few times. This chain connects TRBV4-1 to TRBJ2-7; 9 bases are a match to TRBD2. Trimming cost V 1 base and J 6 bases; bases outside gene matches: 7. Germline V gene data show CDR1 as MGHRA and CDR2 as YSYEKL. The CDR3 runs 15 residues. CDR3 coding DNA: TGCGCCAGCAGCCAAGGGTTAGCGGGGGCCCTCGAGCAGTACTTC. It encodes CASSQGLAGALEQYF.

There are many counts of this clonotype. This chain links TRBV6-2 or TRBV6-3 with TRBJ2-7, with D perhaps TRBD2 (5 bases). This CDR3 region has 14 residues. Germline CDR1 and CDR2: MNHEY and SVGEGT. V lost 0 bases, J lost 6 bases, and 12 bases lay in between. The DNA for the CDR3 is TGTGCCAGCAGTTACTCGAGCGGTGGAGCCGAGCAGTACTTC. Its protein is CASSYSSGGAEQYF.

This chain links TRBV9 with TRBJ2-3; D not resolved. Trimming shortened V by 4 bases and J by 5 bases, and 11 bases separated the two germline ends. Germline V lookup: CDR1 SGDLS, CDR2 YYNGEE. CDR3 length: 13 residues. The CDR3: CASSIRYEDTQYF. CDR3 nucleotide sequence: TGTGCCAGCAGCATCCGCTATGAAGATACGCAGTATTTT.

The rearrangement joins TRBV14 to TRBJ1-4; the D is unclear. Trimming took off 3 bases at V and 10 bases at J, with 15 bases between the two ends. This CDR3 has 14 amino acids. Germline-derived CDR1 and CDR2 are SGHDN and FVKESK. CDR3 nucleotides: TGTGCCAGCAGCCATGCAGGCGTGGTACGAAAACTGTTTTTT. It is translated as CASSHAGVVRKLFF.

V is TRBV21-1 and J is TRBJ2-7; TRBD2, the table's D call, lacks a check against the DNA. TRBV21-1 is listed as a pseudogene. This CDR3 has 16 residues. CDR3 protein: CASTPGLAELHYEQYF. As DNA, the CDR3 is TGTGCCAGCACCCCGGGACTAGCGGAACTCCACTACGAGCAGTACTTC.

The rearrangement uses TRBV5-1 and TRBJ1-1, with TRBD1 as a possible D gene (6 bases). The germline V gene encodes CDR1 SGHRS and CDR2 YFSETQ. The CDR3 is 14 residues long. Trimming left V 4 bases short and J 1 base short, with 11 bases between. The CDR3 protein is CASSVDRQNTEAFF. The CDR3 DNA reads as TGCGCCAGCAGCGTGGACAGACAGAACACTGAAGCTTTCTTT.